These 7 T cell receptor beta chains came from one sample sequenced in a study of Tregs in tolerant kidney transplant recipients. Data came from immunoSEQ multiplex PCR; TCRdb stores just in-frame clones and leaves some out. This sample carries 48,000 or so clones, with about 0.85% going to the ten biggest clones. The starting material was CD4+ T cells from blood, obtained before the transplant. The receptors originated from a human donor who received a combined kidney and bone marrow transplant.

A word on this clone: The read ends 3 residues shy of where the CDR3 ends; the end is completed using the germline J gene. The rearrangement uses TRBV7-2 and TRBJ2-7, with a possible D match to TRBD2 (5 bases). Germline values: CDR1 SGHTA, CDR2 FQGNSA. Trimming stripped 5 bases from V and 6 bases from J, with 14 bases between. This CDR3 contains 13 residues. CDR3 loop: CASSNSGVREQYF. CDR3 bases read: TGTGCCAGCAGCAACAGCGGAGTACGCGAG.

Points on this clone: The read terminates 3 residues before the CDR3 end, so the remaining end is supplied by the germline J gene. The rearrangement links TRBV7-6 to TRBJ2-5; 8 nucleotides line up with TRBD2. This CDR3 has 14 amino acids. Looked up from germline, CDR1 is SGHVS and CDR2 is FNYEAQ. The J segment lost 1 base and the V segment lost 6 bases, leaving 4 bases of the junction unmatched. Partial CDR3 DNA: TGTGCCAGCAGAAAACTAGCGGCCCAAGAGACC. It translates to CASRKLAAQET. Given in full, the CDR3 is CASRKLAAQETQYF.

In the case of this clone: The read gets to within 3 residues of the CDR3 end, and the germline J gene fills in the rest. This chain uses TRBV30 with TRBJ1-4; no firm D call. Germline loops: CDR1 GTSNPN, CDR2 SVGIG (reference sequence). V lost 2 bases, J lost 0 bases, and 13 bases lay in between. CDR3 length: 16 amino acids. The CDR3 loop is CAWSMAVSATNEKLFF. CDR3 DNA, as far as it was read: TGTGCCTGGAGTATGGCAGTCAGTGCAACTAATGAAAAA.

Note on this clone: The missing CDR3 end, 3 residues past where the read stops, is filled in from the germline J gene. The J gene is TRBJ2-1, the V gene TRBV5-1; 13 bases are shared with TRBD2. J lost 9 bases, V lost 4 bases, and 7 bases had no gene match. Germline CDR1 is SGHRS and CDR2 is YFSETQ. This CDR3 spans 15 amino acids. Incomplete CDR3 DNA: TGCGCCAGCAGCCGGACTAGCGGGAGAGAAGGTGAG. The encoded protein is CASSRTSGREGE. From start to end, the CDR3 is CASSRTSGREGEQFF.

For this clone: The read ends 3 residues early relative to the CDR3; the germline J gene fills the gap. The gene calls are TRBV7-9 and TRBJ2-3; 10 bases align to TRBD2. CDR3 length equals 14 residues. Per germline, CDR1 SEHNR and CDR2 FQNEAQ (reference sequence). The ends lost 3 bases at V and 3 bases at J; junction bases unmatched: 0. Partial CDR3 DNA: TGTGCCAGCAGCTTTAGCGGGAGGACAGATACG. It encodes CASSFSGRTDT. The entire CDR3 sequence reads CASSFSGRTDTQYF.

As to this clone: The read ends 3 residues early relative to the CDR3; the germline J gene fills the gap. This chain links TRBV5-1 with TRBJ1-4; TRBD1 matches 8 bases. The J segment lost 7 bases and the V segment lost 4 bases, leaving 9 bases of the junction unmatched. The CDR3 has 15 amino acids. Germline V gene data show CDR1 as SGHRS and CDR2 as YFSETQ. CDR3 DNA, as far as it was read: TGCGCCAGCAGCCTGACAGGGGCCCATCCTGAAAAA. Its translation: CASSLTGAHPEK. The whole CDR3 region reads CASSLTGAHPEKLFF.

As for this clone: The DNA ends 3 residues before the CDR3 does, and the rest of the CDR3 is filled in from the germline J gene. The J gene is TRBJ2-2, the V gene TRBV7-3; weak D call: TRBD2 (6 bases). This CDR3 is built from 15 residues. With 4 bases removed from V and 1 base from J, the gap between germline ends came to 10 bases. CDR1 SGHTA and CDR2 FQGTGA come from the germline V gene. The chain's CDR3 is CASSSGAGNTGELFF. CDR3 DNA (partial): TGTGCCAGCAGCTCAGGAGCGGGGAACACCGGGGAG.